This T cell receptor beta chain was identified during a study of T cells in localized non-small cell lung cancer. This clone was found a few times. Its antigen is unknown. Trimming removed 0 bases from V and 0 bases from J, with 4 bases in between. The CDR3 has 14 amino acids. Germline V gives CDR1 SGHDT, CDR2 YYEEEE. Whole-study results and caveats: The study found T cell clonality highest in uninvolved adjacent lung, above tumor. Adjacent lung held a median approximately 50 of the top 100 tumor clones. Heterogeneity cannot be ruled out, as sequencing used one tumor region only.

Here immunoSEQ multiplex PCR was the method, and the copy in TCRdb shows in-frame clones only, minus some. Here the sample spans 45,000 to 55,000 clones, 70% to 85% being singletons. The sample here was peripheral blood, taken before any cancer treatment. The rearrangement joins TRBV5-6 to TRBJ1-3; D is uncertain. This receptor was taken from a man aged 40 to 69 with stage I squamous cell lung carcinoma. The CDR3 DNA reads as TGTGCCAGCAGCTTGGGCAACTCTGGAAACACCATATATTTT. This codes for CASSLGNSGNTIYF.